A selection of T cell receptor beta chains follows, all from one sample in a study of control samples from healthy donors and cancer patients. Some clones are missing from TCRdb's copy, which holds only in-frame ones; the method was immunoSEQ multiplex PCR. This table has some 80,000 clones, approximately 90% appearing once. Sequenced material: PBMCs. The receptors were sampled from a woman aged 60-75 years with head and neck cancer. The CDR3 runs from the conserved cysteine through the conserved F or W. A D gene is named only where the DNA matches it firmly. Expanded clones get a size class; other rows say once, few or many, or leave the size out.

CDR3 protein: CASSTELNTGELFF
CDR3 DNA: TGTGCCAGCAGTACCGAGCTGAACACCGGGGAGCTGTTTTTT
V gene: TRBV6-5
D gene: -
J gene: TRBJ2-2
clone size: -

CDR3 protein: CASSPLALGMEYEQYF
CDR3 DNA: TGTGCCAGCAGCCCGTTAGCGCTAGGAATGGAGTACGAGCAGTACTTC
V gene: TRBV7-2
D gene: -
J gene: TRBJ2-7
clone size: -

CDR3 protein: CASSDTGRDTGELFF
CDR3 DNA: TGTGCCAGCAGCGATACAGGGCGGGACACCGGGGAGCTGTTTTTT
V gene: TRBV25-1
D gene: -
J gene: TRBJ2-2
clone size: -

CDR3 protein: CASSEGTSGNLAKNIQYF
CDR3 DNA: TGTGCCAGCAGTGAGGGGACTAGCGGTAACCTAGCCAAAAACATTCAGTACTTC
V gene: TRBV2
D gene: TRBD2
J gene: TRBJ2-4
clone size: -

CDR3 protein: CASSTGQGGEQYF
CDR3 DNA: TGTGCCAGCAGCACCGGACAGGGCGGAGAGCAGTACTTC
V gene: TRBV7-2
D gene: TRBD1
J gene: TRBJ2-7
clone size: -

CDR3 protein: CASSIGRDRAYNEQFF
CDR3 DNA: TGTGCCAGCAGCATCGGCCGGGACAGAGCTTACAATGAGCAGTTCTTC
V gene: TRBV27
D gene: TRBD1
J gene: TRBJ2-1
clone size: -

CDR3 protein: CASSYVRRVEGETQYF
CDR3 DNA: TGTGCCAGCAGTTACGTACGCAGGGTGGAGGGAGAGACCCAGTACTTC
V gene: TRBV6-6
D gene: -
J gene: TRBJ2-5
clone size: -

CDR3 protein: CASRPLGVGTGELFF
CDR3 DNA: TGTGCCAGTAGGCCTTTAGGAGTTGGCACCGGGGAGCTGTTTTTT
V gene: TRBV19
D gene: -
J gene: TRBJ2-2
clone size: -

CDR3 protein: CASSEREAYNEQFF
CDR3 DNA: TGCGCCAGCAGTGAGCGGGAGGCCTACAATGAGCAGTTCTTC
V gene: TRBV10-2
D gene: TRBD2
J gene: TRBJ2-1
clone size: -

CDR3 protein: CSVLGLAGVSGELFF
CDR3 DNA: TGCAGCGTTCTAGGACTAGCGGGAGTTTCCGGGGAGCTGTTTTTT
V gene: TRBV29-1
D gene: TRBD2
J gene: TRBJ2-2
clone size: -

CDR3 protein: CASSPGLGGETQYF
CDR3 DNA: TGTGCCAGCTCACCAGGGCTGGGGGGAGAGACCCAGTACTTC
V gene: TRBV18
D gene: -
J gene: TRBJ2-5
clone size: once

CDR3 protein: CASSDPRLPQHF
CDR3 DNA: TGTGCCAGTAGTGACCCTCGGTTACCCCAGCATTTT
V gene: TRBV19
D gene: -
J gene: TRBJ1-5
clone size: -

CDR3 protein: CASSGYGLAGPYEQYF
CDR3 DNA: TGTGCCAGCAGCGGCTACGGCCTAGCGGGCCCCTACGAGCAGTACTTC
V gene: TRBV7-2
D gene: TRBD2
J gene: TRBJ2-7
clone size: few

CDR3 protein: CASIMAGTIHRELFF
CDR3 DNA: TGTGCCAGCATCATGGCGGGGACCATCCACCGGGAGCTGTTTTTT
V gene: TRBV7-9
D gene: -
J gene: TRBJ2-2
clone size: -

CDR3 protein: CASSSEPAGVFDKGKETQYF
CDR3 DNA: TGTGCCAGCAGCTCGGAGCCCGCGGGGGTGTTCGATAAGGGCAAGGAGACCCAGTACTTC
V gene: TRBV7-6
D gene: TRBD2
J gene: TRBJ2-5
clone size: once

CDR3 protein: CASSLRQGAEAEAFF
CDR3 DNA: TGCGCCAGCAGCTTGAGGCAGGGGGCAGAAGCTGAAGCTTTCTTT
V gene: TRBV5-1
D gene: TRBD1
J gene: TRBJ1-1
clone size: -

CDR3 protein: CASSLVHRGRFSWDEKLFF
CDR3 DNA: TGTGCCAGCAGCTTAGTCCACAGGGGGCGTTTTTCGTGGGATGAAAAACTGTTTTTT
V gene: TRBV7-2
D gene: TRBD1
J gene: TRBJ1-4
clone size: -

CDR3 protein: CSGSQGIDEQYF
CDR3 DNA: TGCAGCGGATCGCAGGGGATCGACGAGCAGTACTTC
V gene: TRBV29-1
D gene: -
J gene: TRBJ2-7
clone size: -

CDR3 protein: CSAQIAETEAFF
CDR3 DNA: TGCAGCGCCCAGATAGCTGAGACTGAAGCTTTCTTT
V gene: TRBV29-1
D gene: -
J gene: TRBJ1-1
clone size: -

CDR3 protein: CASSKEWGSRYEQYF
CDR3 DNA: TGTGCCAGCAGCAAAGAGTGGGGGTCCCGCTACGAGCAGTACTTC
V gene: TRBV21-1
D gene: -
J gene: TRBJ2-7
clone size: once